The rows below give T cell receptor beta chains drawn from one sample of a study of sequential checkpoint blockade in melanoma. Clones were read by immunoSEQ multiplex PCR, and TCRdb kept only the in-frame ones, dropping some. The sample includes around 9,100 clones, less than 75% of them seen just once. This specimen was CD8+ T cells sorted from blood (inferred from file names), taken from a patient given nivolumab and ipilimumab in sequence. These receptors were collected from a human donor with melanoma. The CDR3 runs from the conserved cysteine through the conserved F or W. D genes are given only for firm matches. A row's size may be missing; if present it is once, few, many or a size class.

cdr3_nt	cdr3_aa	j_call	v_call	clone_size	d_call
TGCGCCAGCAGTGAGTGGGGGCAGGGGAAAGAGACCCAGTACTTC	CASSEWGQGKETQYF	TRBJ2-5	TRBV10-2	-	-
TGCGCCAGCAGCCAACCGGGACACACAGATACGCAGTATTTT	CASSQPGHTDTQYF	TRBJ2-3	TRBV4-1	-	-
TGTGCCAGCAGCTTCCGTCCGCGGGGTGTTTCCAAAAACATTCAGTACTTC	CASSFRPRGVSKNIQYF	TRBJ2-4	TRBV7-2	-	-
TGTGCCAGCAGCCCCTCCGGGACAGGGACCTATGGCTACACCTTC	CASSPSGTGTYGYTF	TRBJ1-2	TRBV7-2	few	TRBD1
TGTGCCAGCAGCTCAACACGGACTAGCCTTGGGGATACGCAGTATTTT	CASSSTRTSLGDTQYF	TRBJ2-3	TRBV9	-	TRBD2
TGTGCCAGCAGCGCCGGGACTAGCGGGAGGTCGAACACCGGGGAGCTGTTTTTT	CASSAGTSGRSNTGELFF	TRBJ2-2	TRBV5-4	few	TRBD2
TGTGCCAGTACTGCGGGGGCGGATAAAGGCTACACCTTC	CASTAGADKGYTF	TRBJ1-2	TRBV19	-	-
TGTGCCAGTAGTATAGGCGGAGATTACAATGAGCAGTTCTTC	CASSIGGDYNEQFF	TRBJ2-1	TRBV19	-	-
TGCGCCAGCAGCTTCGACAGGGTTGAGGAGCAGTACTTC	CASSFDRVEEQYF	TRBJ2-7	TRBV7-8	-	TRBD1
TGTGCCAGCAGCTCTCGACTAGCGGGGGGGCAGGACACGCAGTATTTT	CASSSRLAGGQDTQYF	TRBJ2-3	TRBV21-1	few	-
TGTGCCAGTAGTATAGGAGCCAGGGAGACCCAGTACTTC	CASSIGARETQYF	TRBJ2-5	TRBV19	few	-
TGTGCCAGCAGGCCCACAGGGGCCCCGACTGAAGCTTTCTTT	CASRPTGAPTEAFF	TRBJ1-1	TRBV6-1	-	TRBD1
TGTGCCAGTAGTATTTACGGTTTTAGCAATCAGCCCCAGCATTTT	CASSIYGFSNQPQHF	TRBJ1-5	TRBV19	few	-
TGTGCCAGCAGTTTAGCGGTTGGGAGCTCCTACAATGAGCAGTTCTTC	CASSLAVGSSYNEQFF	TRBJ2-1	TRBV27	-	-
TGTGCCAGCAGTCCCATCAATTCACCCCTCCACTTT	CASSPINSPLHF	TRBJ1-6	TRBV27	medium-sized	-
TGTGCCACCAGCAGAGAGAGGGACTCCGTCTACGAGCAGTACTTC	CATSRERDSVYEQYF	TRBJ2-7	TRBV15	once	-
TGTGCCAGCAGTCCTCCCCCTGATGAGCAGTTCTTC	CASSPPPDEQFF	TRBJ2-1	TRBV7-9	-	-
TGTGCCTGGAGTGAGGGGGGACTAGATAATGAAAAACTGTTTTTT	CAWSEGGLDNEKLFF	TRBJ1-4	TRBV30	few	-
TGTGCCAGCAGCGTACCAGTGAACACTGAAGCTTTCTTT	CASSVPVNTEAFF	TRBJ1-1	TRBV9	few	-
TGTGCCAGCAGCCCAGATAACACAGATACGCAGTATTTT	CASSPDNTDTQYF	TRBJ2-3	TRBV2	-	-
TGTGCCAGCAGTTGGACAGCGGGAGTGGTGAGCGGGGAGCTGTTTTTT	CASSWTAGVVSGELFF	TRBJ2-2	TRBV28	few	TRBD2
TGTGCCTGGAGCCGGGACAGGGGTACTGAAGCTTTCTTT	CAWSRDRGTEAFF	TRBJ1-1	TRBV30	-	TRBD1
TGCGCCAGCAGCCAAGAGTGGTCAGGGGGTCCAGATACGCAGTATTTT	CASSQEWSGGPDTQYF	TRBJ2-3	TRBV4-3	-	TRBD1
TGTGCCAGCAGTAAGGACTGGGGGGATGAGCAGTTCTTC	CASSKDWGDEQFF	TRBJ2-1	TRBV2	-	-
TGTGCCAGCAGTTTAGCGGACTACAATGAGCAGTTCTTC	CASSLADYNEQFF	TRBJ2-1	TRBV6-5	-	-
TGTGCCAGCGGGGACAGGGGTAATGAAAAACTGTTTTTT	CASGDRGNEKLFF	TRBJ1-4	TRBV27	-	TRBD1
TGCGCCAGCAGCCAAGGACAGGGGGGATACAATGAGCAGTTCTTC	CASSQGQGGYNEQFF	TRBJ2-1	TRBV4-3	-	TRBD1
TGTGCCAGCAGTTCCCCGCGGAGGAAATCCTATGGCTACACCTTC	CASSSPRRKSYGYTF	TRBJ1-2	TRBV10-3	-	-
TGTGCCAGCAGTTTATTTAACAGGGCTGAAGCTTTCTTT	CASSLFNRAEAFF	TRBJ1-1	TRBV27	-	-
TGCGCCAGCAGCTCGATTCATGGGACGGGAGCTACAGATACGCAGTATTTT	CASSSIHGTGATDTQYF	TRBJ2-3	TRBV5-1	-	-
TGTGCCAGCTCACCCATAGCGGGCGAGACCCAGTACTTC	CASSPIAGETQYF	TRBJ2-5	TRBV18	-	TRBD2
TGCGCCAGCAGCCAAGATCCCGCCGGGACTGAAGCTTTCTTT	CASSQDPAGTEAFF	TRBJ1-1	TRBV4-1	-	-
TGTGCCAGCAGCAGGACAACCTACGAGCAGTACTTC	CASSRTTYEQYF	TRBJ2-7	TRBV7-4	-	-
TGTGCCAGCAGCTTGGGGCCCCGCGAGCAGTACTTC	CASSLGPREQYF	TRBJ2-7	TRBV5-4	-	-
TGCGCCAGCAGCCCCCTAGGGCGTCAGGGCTCTGGCGATGAGCAGTTCTTC	CASSPLGRQGSGDEQFF	TRBJ2-1	TRBV4-1	-	-
TGTGCCAGCAGTGGACAAGGGGGCAATCAGCCCCAGCATTTT	CASSGQGGNQPQHF	TRBJ1-5	TRBV6-1	-	-
TGTGCCAGCAGCCAATCCGGGGGACTAGCGGCCTACGAGCAGTACTTC	CASSQSGGLAAYEQYF	TRBJ2-7	TRBV16	few	TRBD2
TGTGCCAGCAGCACCGGGAGGACAGGGAGCTCCTACGAGCAGTACTTC	CASSTGRTGSSYEQYF	TRBJ2-7	TRBV7-9	-	-
TGCGCCAGCAGCCCCCCGGGAGGAAACACCATATATTTT	CASSPPGGNTIYF	TRBJ1-3	TRBV5-1	-	-
TGCAGCTGGGTACAGGGGTCCACCTACAATGAGCAGTTCTTC	CSWVQGSTYNEQFF	TRBJ2-1	TRBV29-1	-	TRBD1
TGTGCCAGCAGTCACCCGCCCACAGCGGGGGGGGGTGAGCAGTTCTTC	CASSHPPTAGGGEQFF	TRBJ2-1	TRBV4-2	-	TRBD2
TGTGCCAGCAGCTATTCCGGGACAGGGGCAGGTGGAGAGACCCAGTACTTC	CASSYSGTGAGGETQYF	TRBJ2-5	TRBV11-2	few	TRBD1
TGTGCTAGTGCCTCGGGACTAGCGGGAGGGCCAGGTAATGAGCAGTTCTTC	CASASGLAGGPGNEQFF	TRBJ2-1	TRBV12-5	few	TRBD2
TGTGCCAGTAGTTTCCAACAGGGCTCCTCCTACGAGCAGTACTTC	CASSFQQGSSYEQYF	TRBJ2-7	TRBV19	-	-
TGCGCCAGCAGCCAAGATTCAGTTAGCAATCAGCCCCAGCATTTT	CASSQDSVSNQPQHF	TRBJ1-5	TRBV4-3	-	-
TGTGCCAGCAGCCAAGACCGCGGGGGGGTGGAGGAGCTGTTTTTT	CASSQDRGGVEELFF	TRBJ2-2	TRBV4-2	-	TRBD2
TGTGCCAGCAGTCTTAGCGTGTCCTCCTACAATGAGCAGTTCTTC	CASSLSVSSYNEQFF	TRBJ2-1	TRBV27	-	-
TGTGCCAGCAGTTACTCGCAGGGCTCGGGTGGCTACACCTTC	CASSYSQGSGGYTF	TRBJ1-2	TRBV6-5	-	-
TGTGCCAGCAGCTTGCAGGGATCCGCTTATGGCTACACCTTC	CASSLQGSAYGYTF	TRBJ1-2	TRBV5-4	medium-sized	-
TGTGCCAGTAGTCCAGGCCAGGGCCCTGTGGACACTGAAGCTTTCTTT	CASSPGQGPVDTEAFF	TRBJ1-1	TRBV19	few	-
TGCAGCGTTGGCTCTGACACCTATGGCTACACCTTC	CSVGSDTYGYTF	TRBJ1-2	TRBV29-1	-	-
TGTGCCAGCAGTGAATTAGGTGAGGGATCGTCTAGCGAGCAGTACTTC	CASSELGEGSSSEQYF	TRBJ2-7	TRBV2	-	-
TGTGCCAGCAGTTCCCAGGGGGCGGATGGCTACACCTTC	CASSSQGADGYTF	TRBJ1-2	TRBV6-1	few	TRBD1